These 8 T cell receptor beta chains were sequenced from one sample in a study of blood T cells in healthy people across ages. A second PCR, run for roughly 7 to 12 cycles, used a sample-barcoded 5' primer plus a J-beta primer mix. TCRdb reprocessed the 5' RACE reads via MiXCR and lists one record per CDR3 protein. The sample contains around 1,500,000 distinct CDR3 sequences, 28% of which appear only once. The source material was blood. These receptors all come from a woman in her twenties or thirties in good health.

In nucleotides, the CDR3 is TGTGCCAGCAGTGACGCCAGGGTAGCGGCCTACGAGCAGTACTTC. This gives the protein CASSDARVAAYEQYF. The J gene is TRBJ2-7, the V gene TRBV2, with D possibly being TRBD2 (6 bases). This CDR3 spans 15 amino acids. Germline assignment: CDR1 SNHLY and CDR2 FYNNEI. V lost 3 bases and J lost 2, with 14 bases in between.

This clonotype has just a few counts. The genes are TRBV27 and TRBJ2-3; 7 bases match TRBD1. The CDR3 consists of 14 residues. Looked up from germline, CDR1 is MNHEY and CDR2 is SMNVEV (reference sequence). The ends lost 5 bases at V and 8 bases at J; junction bases unmatched: 10. CDR3 in amino acids: CASSVGGSGGTQYF. The DNA for the CDR3 is TGTGCCAGCAGTGTAGGGGGCTCAGGGGGTACGCAGTATTTT.

In its sample, this clonotype was seen a few times. The CDR3 bases are TGTGCCAGCAGGGGACGGGACCTCTTTGGCTACACCTTC. Protein: CASRGRDLFGYTF. The gene calls are TRBV21-1 and TRBJ1-2; the table's TRBD1 call for D was not verified on the DNA. TRBV21-1 has pseudogene status. The CDR3 contains 13 residues.

This clonotype appeared a few times. This chain uses TRBV11-2 with TRBJ2-3; 7 bases line up with TRBD2. V shed 1 base, J shed 3 bases, and the junction held 10 bases outside the gene matches. The CDR3 consists of 17 residues. Germline V gene data show CDR1 as SGHAT and CDR2 as FQNNGV. The CDR3 sequence is CASSLGEGGPRTDTQYF. The CDR3 coding sequence is TGTGCCAGCAGCTTAGGGGAGGGCGGGCCACGGACAGATACGCAGTATTTT.

On this clonotype itself: This sequence may be a read error, since a much larger clone differs from it by one base. V is TRBV7-2 and J is TRBJ1-6; D is ambiguous. CDR1 and CDR2 from the germline V gene are SGHTA and FQGNSA. The CDR3 has 14 amino acids. Trimming left V 5 bases short and J 5 bases short, with 10 bases between. In nucleotides, the CDR3 is TGTACCAGCAGCCCCCGGAGAGATAATTCACCCCTCCACTTT. Amino acid sequence: CTSSPRRDNSPLHF.

This clonotype was seen a few times. This chain connects TRBV7-8 to TRBJ1-2, with D hard to call. The CDR3 runs 14 residues. The germline gives CDR1 SGHVS, CDR2 FQNEAQ. Trimming stripped 8 bases from V and 8 bases from J, with 21 bases between. Written as DNA, the CDR3 is TGTGCCAGCTGCCCCATCGGGCTAGTGGCGGGCTACACCTTC. Amino acid sequence: CASCPIGLVAGYTF.

This clonotype was observed a few times. The V gene is TRBV7-9, the J gene TRBJ2-3; D is possibly TRBD2 (6 bases). CDR3 length: 16 residues. V lost 2 bases and J 0 bases, leaving 12 bases between the germline ends. The germline V gene has CDR1 SEHNR and CDR2 FQNEAQ (reference sequence). The CDR3 region is CASSLLLAGSTDTQYF. CDR3 in DNA: TGTGCCAGCAGCTTACTTCTGGCGGGGAGCACAGATACGCAGTATTTT.

The genes are TRBV10-1 and TRBJ1-6; 9 nucleotides agree with TRBD1. J lost 10 bases, V lost 8 bases, and 3 bases had no gene match. The CDR3 runs to 12 residues. Per the germline V gene, CDR1 is WNHNN and CDR2 is SYGVQD (reference sequence). CDR3 region: CASGTGSSPLHF. In DNA, the CDR3 is TGCGCCAGCGGGACAGGGAGCTCACCCCTCCACTTT.